This TCR beta chain was identified in a study of cytotoxic CD8 clonotypes in ibrutinib-treated CLL. The CDR3 consists of 12 residues. The V gene lost 3 bases and the J gene lost 6 bases, with 11 bases spanning the gap. The germline gives CDR1 SQVTM, CDR2 ANQGSEA. Clones were sequenced by immunoSEQ multiplex PCR, and TCRdb holds only the in-frame ones, with some missing. The data contain more than 75,000 clones, roughly three quarters of them singletons. To note about this clone: Its antigen remains unidentified.

Regarding the study as a whole: Among the clonotypes, public ones were uncommon and contracted or held stable on treatment. At progression, clonality fell back toward baseline after rising at ibrutinib response.

The clonotype comes from a human donor with chronic lymphocytic leukemia. The J gene is TRBJ1-2, the V gene TRBV29-1; maybe TRBD1 (5 bases). The sample consisted of PBMCs, taken after 24 months of ibrutinib treatment. The CDR3 loop is CSVDTDTHGYTF. CDR3 bases: TGCAGCGTTGATACGGACACTCATGGCTACACCTTC.